These 13 T cell receptor beta chains were sequenced from one sample in a study of breast tumors, draining lymph nodes, adjacent tissues. Samples came from axillary lymph nodes draining the breast cancer. Each CDR3 protein gets one entry after TCRdb re-called the multiplex PCR reads with MiXCR. This table holds 200,000 or so distinct CDR3 sequences, around 33% found once. What was sequenced was axillary lymph node tissue. These receptors were obtained from a female donor with breast cancer. Some clones in this sample may be carry-over from other donors' samples.

The chain employs TRBV7-2 and TRBJ2-1, with 10 bases fitting TRBD1. Germline V gene sequence: CDR1 SGHTA, CDR2 FQGNSA. The CDR3 has 16 amino acids. V lost 6 bases and J lost 8; bases outside the gene matches: 13. CDR3 nucleotides: TGTGCCAGCAGTACCTCCTTCCGGGACAGGGGTTATGAGCAGTTCTTC. This sequence encodes CASSTSFRDRGYEQFF.

The table lists this clonotype with many counts. The genes are TRBV5-1 and TRBJ2-1; no definite D call. There are 12 residues in the CDR3. Germline CDR1 is SGHRS and CDR2 is YFSETQ. The germline V and J ends were trimmed by 1 base and 6 bases, with 5 bases remaining between them. The CDR3 loop is CASSLSTNEQFF. As DNA, the CDR3 is TGCGCCAGCAGCTTGAGCACCAATGAGCAGTTCTTC.

This clonotype was seen at least ten times. The rearrangement uses TRBV20-1 and TRBJ2-3, with 8 bases identical to TRBD2. CDR3 size: 16 residues. V shed 0 bases and J 1 base; nucleotides not matched to a gene: 6. Looked up from germline, CDR1 is DFQATT and CDR2 is SNEGSKA (reference sequence). The CDR3 loop is CSARDRGREGTDTQYF. The CDR3 DNA sequence: TGCAGTGCTAGAGATCGAGGGCGGGAGGGCACAGATACGCAGTATTTT.

Details on this clonotype: A read error is possible here, since a much larger clone lies one base away. The CDR3 does not end in the conserved phenylalanine or tryptophan, so this is likely a read error. The rearrangement joins TRBV3-1 to TRBJ2-7; a possible D gene is TRBD1 (5 bases). CDR1 LGHDT and CDR2 YNNKEL come from the germline V gene (reference sequence). V was clipped by 4 bases and J by 6 bases, with 13 bases between them. The CDR3 length is 13 residues. In DNA form, the CDR3 reads TGTGCCAGCAGCCGGACCAGGGTGGCCGAGCAGTACCTC. Its translation is CASSRTRVAEQYL.

This clonotype was found many times. The gene calls are TRBV9 and TRBJ2-6; D is ambiguous. The CDR3 sequence is 18 residues long. V was pared by 4 bases and J by 4 bases, with 21 bases between. CDR1 is SGDLS and CDR2 is YYNGEE in the germline V gene. This CDR3 is CASSRRTTYLRGANVLTF. CDR3 sequence (DNA): TGTGCCAGCAGCCGTAGAACGACATATCTGAGAGGGGCCAACGTCCTGACTTTC.

This clonotype was observed at least ten times. The chain carries TRBV20-1 and TRBJ1-6; D unclear. Per the germline V gene, CDR1 is DFQATT and CDR2 is SNEGSKA (reference sequence). V was pared by 0 bases and J by 11 bases, with 17 bases between. The CDR3 has 15 residues. The CDR3 is CSARDLGSANPPLHF. The CDR3 nucleotides are TGCAGTGCTAGAGATCTAGGGTCCGCAAATCCACCCCTCCACTTT.

This clonotype was picked up many times. J is TRBJ2-2 and V is TRBV6-5; D remains unclear. The CDR3 sequence is 12 residues long. The V end lost 2 bases, the J end lost 7 bases, and 5 bases lay between the germline ends. Germline V CDR1 and CDR2: MNHEY, SVGAGI. CDR3: CASSYRSGELFF. Written as DNA, the CDR3 is TGTGCCAGCAGTTACCGGAGCGGGGAGCTGTTTTTT.

This clonotype was seen only a few times. This could be a read error, since a much larger clone is one nucleotide away. The rearrangement uses TRBV11-2 and TRBJ2-7; no clear D. In germline, CDR1 is SGHAT, CDR2 FQNNGV. Trimming shortened V by 5 bases and J by 7 bases, and 15 bases separated the two germline ends. The length of the CDR3 is 13 residues. CDR3 DNA: TGTGCCAGCAGCCCTCTTCGGGTCGCTGAGCAGTACTTC. This gives the protein CASSPLRVAEQYF.

A word on this clonotype: This may be a read error, as it is one base from a much larger clone. This chain links TRBV5-1 with TRBJ2-1; D is perhaps TRBD1 (7 bases). Per germline, CDR1 SGHRS and CDR2 YFSETQ. The CDR3 runs to 16 residues. As DNA, the CDR3 is TGCGTCAGCAGCTTGGGGGGACAGAGCTCCTACAATGAGCAGTTCTTC. It encodes CVSSLGGQSSYNEQFF.

This clonotype has a handful of counts. CDR3 region: CASSRTSSLEQFF. The CDR3 DNA reads as TGTGCCAGCAGTCGGACTAGCAGCCTTGAGCAGTTCTTC. V usage is TRBV6-6 and J usage is TRBJ2-1; TRBD2 agrees at 8 bases. With 5 bases clipped from V and 9 bases from J, the junction kept 6 bases outside the gene matches. This CDR3 comprises 13 residues. Per germline, CDR1 MNHNY and CDR2 SVGAGI (reference sequence).

This clonotype came up many times. The chain combines TRBV12-3 or TRBV12-4 with TRBJ2-3; no firm D call. V shed 6 bases and J shed 2 bases, with 6 bases lying between them. CDR3 length: 12 residues. CDR3: CASSSSTDTQYF. CDR3 nucleotides: TGTGCCAGCAGCTCTTCCACAGATACGCAGTATTTT.

At least ten counts were recorded for this clonotype. This chain links TRBV9 with TRBJ1-3; TRBD1 is a possible D gene (6 bases). Germline loops: CDR1 SGDLS, CDR2 YYNGEE. This CDR3 has 14 amino acids. Trimming left V 3 bases short and J 2 bases short, with 9 bases between. CDR3 nucleotide sequence: TGTGCCAGCAGCGCACAGGGAGCTGGAAACACCATATATTTT. Encoded protein: CASSAQGAGNTIYF.

In regard to this clonotype: The limits of the CDR3 on the DNA are not certain, so only TCRdb's listed CDR3 is given. The chain carries TRBV12-1 and TRBJ2-7. TRBV12-1 represents a pseudogene. The CDR3 extends over 17 residues, inclusive of both ends. CDR3: CASSIYLCSVVTYEQYF.